This T cell receptor (beta chain) was sequenced during a study of cytomegalovirus exposure and HLA in healthy donors. PCR amplification relied on 60 Vbeta primers (plus 13 Jbeta primers). Measured with immunoSEQ multiplex PCR; TCRdb has only the in-frame clones, and not every one. The sample lists about 56,000 clones; around 85% were seen once. This clone was seen a single time. What it recognizes is unknown. The donors comprised healthy bone marrow donors. Findings and limits, study-wide: The likely origin of a cluster of highly shared sequence variants was a sequencing artifact. Cytomegalovirus status was reportedly diagnosed by the classifier with high sensitivity and specificity.

The CDR3 runs to 14 residues. Germline CDR1 reads KGHSH; CDR2 reads LQKENI. Trimming removed 6 bases from V and 7 bases from J, with 15 bases in between. The sequence was obtained from a man between 40 and 49 years old in good health and CMV-seronegative. The sequenced sample was PBMCs. The rearrangement joins TRBV18 to TRBJ2-2, with D possibly matching TRBD2 (5 bases). CDR3 sequence reads: CASSSLPGNGELFF. The CDR3 region has the DNA TGTGCCAGCTCGTCCCTTCCGGGAAACGGGGAGCTGTTTTTT.